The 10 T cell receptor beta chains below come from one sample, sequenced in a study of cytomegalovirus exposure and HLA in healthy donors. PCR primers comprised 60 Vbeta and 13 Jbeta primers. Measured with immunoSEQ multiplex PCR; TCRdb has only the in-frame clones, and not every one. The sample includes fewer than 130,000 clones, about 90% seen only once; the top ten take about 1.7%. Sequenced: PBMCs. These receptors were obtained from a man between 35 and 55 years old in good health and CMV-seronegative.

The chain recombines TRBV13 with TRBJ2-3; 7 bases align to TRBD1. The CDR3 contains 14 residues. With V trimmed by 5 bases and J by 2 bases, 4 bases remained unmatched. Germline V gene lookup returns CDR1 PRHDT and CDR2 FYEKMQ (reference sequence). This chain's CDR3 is CASSPQGTTDTQYF. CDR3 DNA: TGTGCCAGCAGCCCACAGGGGACCACAGATACGCAGTATTTT.

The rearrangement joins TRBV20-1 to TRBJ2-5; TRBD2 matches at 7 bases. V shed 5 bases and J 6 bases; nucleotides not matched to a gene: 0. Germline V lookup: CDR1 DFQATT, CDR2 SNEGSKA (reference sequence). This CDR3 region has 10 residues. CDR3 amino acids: CSAGTKTQYF. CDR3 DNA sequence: TGCAGTGCTGGGACTAAGACCCAGTACTTC.

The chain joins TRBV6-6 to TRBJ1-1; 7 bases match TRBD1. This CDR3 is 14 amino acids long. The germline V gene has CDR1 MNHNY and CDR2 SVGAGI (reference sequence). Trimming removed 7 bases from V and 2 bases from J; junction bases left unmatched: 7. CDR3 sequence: CASKTTGPNTEAFF. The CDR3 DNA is TGTGCCAGCAAAACGACAGGGCCTAACACTGAAGCTTTCTTT.

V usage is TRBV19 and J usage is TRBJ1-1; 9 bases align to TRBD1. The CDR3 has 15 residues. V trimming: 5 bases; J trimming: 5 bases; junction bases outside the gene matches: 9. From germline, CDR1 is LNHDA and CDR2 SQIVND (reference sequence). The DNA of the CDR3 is TGTGCCAGTAGTGCCCGCACAGGGGGCGGGACTGAAGCTTTCTTT. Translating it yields CASSARTGGGTEAFF.

The CDR3 sequence: CASSLGPGNQPQHF. The CDR3, as DNA: TGTGCCAGCAGCTTAGGTCCCGGGAATCAGCCCCAGCATTTT. This chain joins TRBV13 and TRBJ1-5; D is unresolved. The CDR3 length is 14 residues. With 0 bases removed from V and 4 bases from J, the gap between germline ends came to 7 bases. Germline CDR1 is PRHDT and CDR2 is FYEKMQ (reference sequence).

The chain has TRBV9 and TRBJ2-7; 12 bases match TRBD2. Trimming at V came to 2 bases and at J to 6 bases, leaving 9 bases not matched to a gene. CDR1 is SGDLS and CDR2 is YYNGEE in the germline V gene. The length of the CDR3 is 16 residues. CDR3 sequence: CASSVYPSGGAFEQYF. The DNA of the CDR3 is TGTGCCAGCAGCGTCTACCCTAGCGGGGGGGCCTTCGAGCAGTACTTC.

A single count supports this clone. The CDR3 nucleotides are TGTGCCAGCAGCGCCGCGACGACAGTTAATTCACCCCTCCACTTT. Translated: CASSAATTVNSPLHF. The chain couples TRBV27 to TRBJ1-6, with D possibly being TRBD1 (5 bases). V was pared by 6 bases and J by 6 bases, with 15 bases between. Germline CDR1 is MNHEY and CDR2 is SMNVEV (reference sequence). This CDR3 has 15 residues.

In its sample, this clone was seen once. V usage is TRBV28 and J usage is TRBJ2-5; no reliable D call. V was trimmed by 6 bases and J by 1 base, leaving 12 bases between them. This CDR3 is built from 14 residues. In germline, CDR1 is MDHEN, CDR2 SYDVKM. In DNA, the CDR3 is TGTGCCAGCAGCTCCCGGAGTACCCAAGAGACCCAGTACTTC. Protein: CASSSRSTQETQYF.

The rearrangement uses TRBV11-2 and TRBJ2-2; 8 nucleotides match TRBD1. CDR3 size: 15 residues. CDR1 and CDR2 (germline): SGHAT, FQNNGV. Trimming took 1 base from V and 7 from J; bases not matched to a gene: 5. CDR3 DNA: TGTGCCAGCAGCTTAGGGCAGGGGGCGCACGGGGAGCTGTTTTTT. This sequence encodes CASSLGQGAHGELFF.

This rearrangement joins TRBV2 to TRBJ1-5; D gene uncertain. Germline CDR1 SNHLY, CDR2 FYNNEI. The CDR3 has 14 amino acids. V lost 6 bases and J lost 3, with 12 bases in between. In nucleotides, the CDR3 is TGTGCCAGCAGCGCCCAGAGGGCCAATCAGCCCCAGCATTTT. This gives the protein CASSAQRANQPQHF.